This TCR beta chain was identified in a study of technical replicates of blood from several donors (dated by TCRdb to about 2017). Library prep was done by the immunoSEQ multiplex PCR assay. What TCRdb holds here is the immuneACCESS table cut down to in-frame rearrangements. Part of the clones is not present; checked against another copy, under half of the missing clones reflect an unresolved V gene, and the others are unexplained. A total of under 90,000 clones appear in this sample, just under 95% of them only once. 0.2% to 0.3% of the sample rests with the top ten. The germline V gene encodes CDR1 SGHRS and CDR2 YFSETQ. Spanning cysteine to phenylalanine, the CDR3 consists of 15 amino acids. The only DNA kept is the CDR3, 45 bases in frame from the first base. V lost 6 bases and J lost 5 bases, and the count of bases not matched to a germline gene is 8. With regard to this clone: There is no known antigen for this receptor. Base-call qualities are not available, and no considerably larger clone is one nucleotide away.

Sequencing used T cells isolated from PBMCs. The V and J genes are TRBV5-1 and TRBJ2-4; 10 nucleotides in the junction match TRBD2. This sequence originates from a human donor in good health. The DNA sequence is TGCGCCAGCACCCGAGCGGGGGGGCCGCAAAACATTCAGTACTTC. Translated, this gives CASTRAGGPQNIQYF.